The 14 T cell receptor beta chains in this list originate from one sample, sequenced in a study of T cells in localized non-small cell lung cancer. Only in-frame clones appear in the TCRdb table, and some are missing; sequencing was by immunoSEQ multiplex PCR. Found here are tens of thousands of clones, approximately 80% of them singletons; the top ten hold around 16%. The specimen was peripheral blood, collected before any cancer treatment. The source is a male donor aged 60 or older with stage III squamous cell lung carcinoma.

The chain combines TRBV6-1 with TRBJ1-2; D not resolved. The CDR3 sequence is 14 residues long. Germline loops: CDR1 MNHNS, CDR2 SASEGT. V was pared by 4 bases and J by 0 bases, with 9 bases between. The CDR3 protein is CASSASFPNYGYTF. CDR3 in DNA: TGTGCCAGCAGTGCGTCGTTCCCTAACTATGGCTACACCTTC.

The chain couples TRBV5-1 to TRBJ2-1; tentatively, D is TRBD2 (5 bases). In germline, CDR1 is SGHRS, CDR2 YFSETQ. Trimming left V 2 bases short and J 1 base short, with 10 bases between. The CDR3 extends over 15 amino acids. This chain's CDR3 is CASSFSVASYNEQFF. The CDR3 nucleotides are TGCGCCAGCAGCTTCAGTGTAGCGTCCTACAATGAGCAGTTCTTC.

The chain combines TRBV7-2 with TRBJ1-1; tentatively, D is TRBD1 (5 bases). This CDR3 region has 14 residues. V shed 0 bases and J shed 10 bases, with 15 bases lying between them. Germline V gives CDR1 SGHTA, CDR2 FQGNSA. CDR3 residues: CASSLALGQRGAFF. The CDR3 DNA is TGTGCCAGCAGCTTAGCGCTAGGCCAGAGGGGAGCTTTCTTT.

The rearrangement links TRBV7-2 to TRBJ2-5; the match to TRBD2 covers 7 bases. This CDR3 spans 17 amino acids. J gave up 3 bases and V 5 bases, and 15 bases lay outside the gene matches. In germline, CDR1 is SGHTA, CDR2 FQGNSA. CDR3 coding DNA: TGTGCCAGCAGCATGGGGGGGAGAACCTTAAGAAAAGAGACCCAGTACTTC. Its translation: CASSMGGRTLRKETQYF.

The J gene is TRBJ1-1, the V gene TRBV10-1; possible D gene TRBD1, 5 bases. Germline V CDR1 and CDR2: WNHNN, SYGVQD (reference sequence). Trimming removed 8 bases from V and 4 bases from J, with 17 bases in between. CDR3 length: 14 residues. CDR3 residues: CASSTGAGGTEAFF. DNA of the CDR3: TGCGCCAGCTCCACAGGCGCGGGGGGCACTGAAGCTTTCTTT.

This chain links TRBV5-1 with TRBJ2-5; D could derive from TRBD1 or TRBD2 (7 bases each). The V gene's germline CDR1 is SGHRS and CDR2 YFSETQ. The CDR3 has 15 amino acids. Between the trimmed V and J ends, which lost 2 bases and 2 bases, there was a span of 13 bases. CDR3 residues: CASSLGRGLQETQYF. The DNA for the CDR3 is TGCGCCAGCAGCTTAGGGAGGGGGCTTCAAGAGACCCAGTACTTC.

V is TRBV18 and J is TRBJ2-1; D not resolved. CDR3 length: 15 amino acids. Looked up from germline, CDR1 is KGHSH and CDR2 is LQKENI. V lost 2 bases to trimming and J lost 0 bases, with 8 bases between them. CDR3 nucleotide sequence: TGTGCCAGCTCACCAGGGTCCCCCTCCTACAATGAGCAGTTCTTC. Protein: CASSPGSPSYNEQFF.

This clone was recorded only once. The chain uses TRBV28 and TRBJ1-4; D unclear. The V and J ends lost 6 bases and 7 bases respectively, with 9 bases between them. CDR1 is MDHEN and CDR2 is SYDVKM in the germline V gene. CDR3 length equals 12 residues. CDR3 DNA sequence: TGTGCCAGCAGCGCCCGGCGTGAAAAACTGTTTTTT. Its translation is CASSARREKLFF.

The gene calls are TRBV5-1 and TRBJ2-2; 10 positions agree with TRBD2. Trimming cost V 0 bases and J 4 bases; bases outside gene matches: 0. The germline CDR1 and CDR2 sequences are SGHRS and YFSETQ. The CDR3 length is 15 residues. CDR3 nucleotides: TGCGCCAGCAGCTTGGGGACTAGCGGCACCGGGGAGCTGTTTTTT. Translated, it gives CASSLGTSGTGELFF.

This clone was detected only once. CDR3 nucleotides: TGTGCCAGCAGTACTCCGGGACTAGCGGCCAATGAGCAGTTCTTC. It specifies CASSTPGLAANEQFF. The chain uses TRBV6-1 and TRBJ2-1; TRBD2 matches at 11 bases. V gave up 5 bases and J gave up 6 bases; unmatched junction bases: 6. The CDR3 contains 15 residues. CDR1 and CDR2 from the germline V gene are MNHNS and SASEGT.

The chain employs TRBV2 and TRBJ2-7, with a weak D call TRBD2 (5 bases). There are 12 residues in the CDR3. The ends were cut back, 9 bases at V and 0 bases at J, with 9 bases in the middle. Germline assignment: CDR1 SNHLY and CDR2 FYNNEI. The CDR3 nucleotides read TGTGCCAGTCACGGGGTCTCCTACGAGCAGTACTTC. Protein: CASHGVSYEQYF.

The genes are TRBV29-1 and TRBJ1-5; weak D call: TRBD1 (6 bases). The germline V and J ends were trimmed by 6 bases and 3 bases, with 12 bases remaining between them. The CDR3 is made up of 13 amino acids. Per germline, CDR1 SQVTM and CDR2 ANQGSEA. As DNA, the CDR3 is TGCAGCGTACGGGACAACTTCAATCAGCCCCAGCATTTT. As protein: CSVRDNFNQPQHF.

The rearrangement joins TRBV11-3 to TRBJ2-2; D not resolved. The CDR3 is 17 residues long. The ends were cut back, 4 bases at V and 0 bases at J, with 15 bases in the middle. Germline V gene data show CDR1 as SGHNT and CDR2 as YENEEA. CDR3 DNA: TGTGCCAGCAGCTCAGGCAGCCACCTCTCGAACACCGGGGAGCTGTTTTTT. This translates into CASSSGSHLSNTGELFF.

This chain uses TRBV6-6 with TRBJ2-1; D not resolved. The ends were cut back, 11 bases at V and 0 bases at J, with 11 bases in the middle. This CDR3 contains 13 residues. Germline lookup yields CDR1 MNHNY and CDR2 SVGAGI (reference sequence). CDR3 bases: TGTGCCTCCAAGCCGAGCTCCTACAATGAGCAGTTCTTC. This sequence encodes CASKPSSYNEQFF.